These 2 T cell receptor beta chains were sequenced from one sample in a study of blood T cell repertoires in COVID-19. TCRdb keeps only in-frame clones here, not all; method: immunoSEQ multiplex PCR. The sample contains roughly 140,000 clones, 85% to 90% of which appear only once. The sequenced sample consisted of peripheral blood. Receptors originate from a woman aged 40 to 50 with acute or convalescent COVID-19.

The chain has TRBV9 and TRBJ2-1; TRBD1 matches at 7 bases. The germline CDR1 and CDR2 sequences are SGDLS and YYNGEE. Losses at the gene ends were 4 bases for V and 0 bases for J; bases not matched to a gene: 4. The CDR3 totals 15 residues. The CDR3 DNA sequence: TGTGCCAGCAGCCCGACAGGGAACTCCTACAATGAGCAGTTCTTC. Its translation: CASSPTGNSYNEQFF.

This clone came up a few times. This chain uses TRBV6-5 with TRBJ1-2; 7 bases line up with TRBD1. The CDR3 covers 14 residues. The germline CDR1 and CDR2 sequences are MNHEY and SVGAGI. V lost 6 bases, J lost 2 bases, and 6 bases stayed unmatched. CDR3 residues: CASRGTGANYGYTF. The CDR3 coding sequence is TGTGCCAGCAGGGGAACAGGGGCCAACTATGGCTACACCTTC.